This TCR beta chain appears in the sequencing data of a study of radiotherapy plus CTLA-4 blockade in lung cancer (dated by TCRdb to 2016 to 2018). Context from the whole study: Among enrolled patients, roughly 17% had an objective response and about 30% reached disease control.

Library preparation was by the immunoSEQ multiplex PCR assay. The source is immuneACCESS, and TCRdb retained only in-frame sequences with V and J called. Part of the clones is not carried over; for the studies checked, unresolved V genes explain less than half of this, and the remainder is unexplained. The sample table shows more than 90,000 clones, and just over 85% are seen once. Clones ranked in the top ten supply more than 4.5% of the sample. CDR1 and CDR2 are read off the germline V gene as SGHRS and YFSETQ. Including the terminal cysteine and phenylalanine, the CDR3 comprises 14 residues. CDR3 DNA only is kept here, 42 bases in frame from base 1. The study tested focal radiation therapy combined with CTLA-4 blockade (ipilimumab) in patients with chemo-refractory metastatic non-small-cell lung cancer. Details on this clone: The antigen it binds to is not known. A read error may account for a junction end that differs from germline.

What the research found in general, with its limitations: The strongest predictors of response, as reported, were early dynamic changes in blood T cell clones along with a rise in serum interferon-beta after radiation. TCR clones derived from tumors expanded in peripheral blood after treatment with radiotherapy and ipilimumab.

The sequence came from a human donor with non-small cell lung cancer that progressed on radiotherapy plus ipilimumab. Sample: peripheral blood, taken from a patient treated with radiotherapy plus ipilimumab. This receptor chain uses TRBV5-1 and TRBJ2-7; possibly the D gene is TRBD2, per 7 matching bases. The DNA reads TGCGCCCGCAGCTTGGAGGGGGGGCTTGGCGAGCAGTACTTC. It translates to CARSLEGGLGEQYF.